This TCR beta chain was recorded in a study of shared clonotypes between healthy human individuals. Study summary: Each donor's CD4 naive and CD4 memory cells filled three plates apiece, CD8 naive two, and CD8 memory one.

Notes on this clone: Its antigen is undetermined.

Assay: immunoSEQ multiplex PCR; the TCRdb copy retains only in-frame clones and omits some. The table records roughly 320,000 clones, roughly 87% of them present only once. Donors comprised healthy HIV-negative adults lacking recent acute infections or vaccinations. The length of the CDR3 is 16 residues. Germline CDR1 reads MNHNS; CDR2 reads SASEGT. V lost 2 bases, J lost 0 bases, and 13 bases lay in between. Study observations and caveats: Larger estimated richness was generally seen in naive subsets than in memory subsets. Shared clonotypes across all four donors exceeded non-shared ones in generation probability.

The sequencing sample was made of memory CD8+ T cells sorted from blood. Stated subset: CD45RO+ cells pooled with CCR7-negative TemRA cells. The chain joins TRBV6-1 to TRBJ1-1; D not certain. The receptor's source is a man younger than 35 in good health. The CDR3 nucleotides read TGTGCCAGCAGTGAACCCTGGACGGTCGTGAACACTGAAGCTTTCTTT. Its protein product is CASSEPWTVVNTEAFF.